This T cell receptor (beta chain) derives from a study of human T cells and chemical hapten exposure. Concerning this clonotype itself: The antigen is not known.

TCRdb called the RACE reads again in MiXCR, with one record for every CDR3 protein. Of around 360,000 distinct CDR3 sequences in the sample, around 6% were seen once. Time point denoted: patch test 2, 6 weeks after DPC sensitization. Treatment: therapeutic diphenylcyclopropenone sensitization with weekly scalp DPC. Study-level results: DPC sensitization produced no change in TCRs with frequency above 1 in 1000.

V dropped 10 bases and J dropped 5 bases, with 21 bases sitting between them. CDR3 length: 15 residues. The starting material was whole blood, obtained in connection with sensitization to the hapten diphenylcyclopropenone (DPC). The chain joins TRBV12-3 or TRBV12-4 to TRBJ2-1; D ambiguous. The receptor comes from a woman between 18 and 29 years old with alopecia areata. Some clones in this sample may be carry-over from other donors' samples. The CDR3 reads CATKFIPDGDNEQFF. As DNA, the CDR3 is TGTGCCACCAAGTTTATCCCGGACGGAGACAATGAGCAGTTCTTC.